In its sample, the clone carrying this T cell receptor (beta chain) was seen many times. What it binds is unknown. Read data end 3 residues before the CDR3 end; the end is taken from the germline J gene. Data came from immunoSEQ multiplex PCR; TCRdb stores just in-frame clones and leaves some out. This sample comprises under 45,000 clones, none seen once only. The entry originates in a study of T cell clonality in common variable immunodeficiency. Germline V CDR1 and CDR2: SGHNT, YENEEA. J gave up 7 bases and V 3 bases, and 7 bases lay outside the gene matches. The CDR3 extends over 15 amino acids. Overall study findings and caveats: Compared with controls, CVID subjects had fewer shared TCRbeta clones.

This rearrangement joins TRBV11-3 to TRBJ2-1; 9 bases match TRBD1. This TCR was recovered from a person between 18 and 75 years old in good health. The specimen sequenced was peripheral blood mononuclear cells. CDR3 DNA, as far as it was read: TGTGCCAGCAGCTTGGGGACAGGGATCATTAATGAG. It is translated as CASSLGTGIINE. The full-length CDR3 reads as CASSLGTGIINEQFF. Full variable domain (missing parts from reference TRBV11-3 and TRBJ2-1): EAGVVQSPRYKIIEKKQPVAFWCNPISGHNTLYWYLQNLGQGPELLIRYENEEAVDDSQLPKDRFSAERLKGVDSTLKIQPAELGDSAVYLCASSLGTGIINEQFFGPGTRLTVL.